Below are 4 T cell receptor beta chains sequenced from a single sample in a study of shared clonotypes between healthy human individuals. Produced via immunoSEQ multiplex PCR; TCRdb's table is partial and in-frame only. This table has some 1.5 million clones, more than 95% appearing once. The sequencing input was naive CD4+ T cells sorted from blood. Subset described: CD45RA+ positively selected. The receptors come from a young man in good health.

J is TRBJ2-1 and V is TRBV4-1, with 10 bases lining up with TRBD2. V dropped 3 bases and J dropped 4; count of bases not matched to a gene: 9. The length of the CDR3 is 17 residues. Germline V gene lookup returns CDR1 MGHRA and CDR2 YSYEKL. This chain's CDR3 is CASSHPLAGDFYNEQFF. The CDR3, as DNA: TGCGCCAGCAGCCATCCTCTAGCGGGAGACTTTTACAATGAGCAGTTCTTC.

Details on this clone: The sample contains more than one DNA sequence encoding this CDR3. The chain recombines TRBV9 with TRBJ2-1; possibly TRBD2 for D (8 bases). V lost 4 bases to trimming and J lost 4 bases, with 15 bases between them. The CDR3 consists of 15 residues. CDR1 is SGDLS and CDR2 is YYNGEE in the germline V gene. CDR3 sequence reads: CASSPREGAYNEQFF. CDR3 sequence (DNA): TGTGCCAGCAGCCCCCGGGAGGGGGCGTACAATGAGCAGTTCTTC.

This rearrangement joins TRBV28 to TRBJ2-7, with 7 bases lining up with TRBD1. With 10 bases clipped from V and 2 bases from J, the junction kept 8 bases outside the gene matches. CDR1 and CDR2 from the germline V gene are MDHEN and SYDVKM. The CDR3 consists of 13 residues. CDR3 in amino acids: CATGTVLPYEQYF. The CDR3 nucleotides read TGTGCCACCGGGACAGTTCTCCCCTACGAGCAGTACTTC.

The chain employs TRBV19 and TRBJ2-7; 7 positions match TRBD1. V shed 5 bases, J shed 0 bases, and the junction held 4 bases outside the gene matches. Germline CDR1 and CDR2: LNHDA and SQIVND (reference sequence). CDR3 size: 14 residues. CDR3 protein: CASSGWDSSYEQYF. CDR3 in DNA: TGTGCCAGTAGTGGGTGGGACAGCTCCTACGAGCAGTACTTC. Looking up the rest from reference TRBV19 and TRBJ2-7 gives the full variable domain: DGGITQSPKYLFRKEGQNVTLSCEQNLNHDAMYWYRQDPGQGLRLIYYSQIVNDFQKGDIAEGYSVSREKKESFPLTVTSAQKNPTAFYLCASSGWDSSYEQYFGPGTRLTVT.